This TCR beta chain was captured in a study of blood T cell repertoires in COVID-19. Profiled with immunoSEQ multiplex PCR; TCRdb holds only in-frame clones, not every one. The sample consists of roughly 140,000 clones, 79% of them appearing once. Trimming stripped 4 bases from V and 7 bases from J, with 18 bases between. The CDR3 has 14 residues. In germline, CDR1 is SGHRS, CDR2 YFSETQ. The rearrangement joins TRBV5-1 to TRBJ2-7; a weak D match, TRBD1 (6 bases). The clonotype originates from a man between 45 and 60 years old with active or convalescent COVID-19. What was sequenced was peripheral blood. CDR3 nucleotide sequence: TGCGCCAGCAGCATTGGGGGCCGCTCTCGAGAGCAGTACTTC. It is translated as CASSIGGRSREQYF.